This T cell receptor (beta chain) was sequenced in a study of T cells in Graves' hyperthyroidism and ophthalmopathy. Study at large: Peripheral blood was secured at the point of initial diagnosis, before any treatment. Study results and limitations: The model predicted ophthalmopathy a median approximately six months before onset. In the blood, most expanded thyroid clonotypes above 0.001 appeared as well.

V was pared by 5 bases and J by 6 bases, with 13 bases between. This CDR3 region has 14 residues. Germline-derived CDR1 and CDR2 are SEHNR and FQNEAQ (reference sequence). The source material, RNA transcripts, was used to amplify TCR beta CDR3 regions. HTBI primers were used for first-round RT-PCR of the TCR CDR3. TCRdb fed the multiplex PCR reads into MiXCR, producing one record per CDR3 protein. Here the sample spans some 560,000 distinct CDR3 sequences, around 16% being singletons. A word on this clonotype: Antigen specificity is unknown.

The specimen was blood. This TCR was recovered from a woman in her 30s with Graves' hyperthyroidism. This chain connects TRBV7-9 to TRBJ2-2, with a possible D match to TRBD1 (5 bases). The CDR3: CASSLIRVAGELFF. CDR3 sequence (DNA): TGTGCCAGCAGCCTAATCAGGGTAGCCGGGGAGCTGTTTTTT.